The 22 T cell receptor beta chains below were found in one sample sequenced in a study of regulatory T cells in long-lasting Graves disease. With iRepertoire HTBI primers and Arm-PCR of CDR3 regions, TCR beta libraries were built. TCRdb re-called the multiplex PCR reads through MiXCR, storing one row per CDR3 protein. The sample has hundreds of thousands of distinct CDR3 sequences, around 17% seen once. Time point reported: newly diagnosed GD, antithyroid drugs for less than 3 months. PBMCs were the source of the RNA used for TCR sequencing. The data also belong to a second study, concerning T cells in Graves' hyperthyroidism and ophthalmopathy.

This specimen was peripheral blood mononuclear cells (PBMCs), taken at new diagnosis, from a patient treated with antithyroid drugs. These receptors were obtained from a woman between 25 and 40 years old with Graves disease.

This clonotype was observed a handful of times. J is TRBJ2-7 and V is TRBV16, with 11 bases lining up with TRBD2. The V and J ends lost 4 bases and 5 bases, in that order; junction bases with no gene match: 13. From germline, CDR1 is KGHSY and CDR2 FQNENV. The CDR3 loop spans 17 amino acids. CDR3 DNA: TGTGCCAGCAGCCCCCCACCCGGACTAGCGGGTAAAAACGAGCAGTACTTC. Amino acids: CASSPPPGLAGKNEQYF.

The table lists this clonotype with a few counts. This chain joins TRBV5-1 and TRBJ2-7; 9 bases are shared with TRBD1. Germline lookup yields CDR1 SGHRS and CDR2 YFSETQ. The CDR3 has 14 residues. J was trimmed by 2 bases and V by 4 bases; bases with no gene match: 4. The CDR3 DNA reads as TGCGCCAGCAGCCCGACAGGGGGAACCTACGAGCAGTACTTC. Amino acids: CASSPTGGTYEQYF.

At least ten counts were recorded for this clonotype. This rearrangement joins TRBV28 to TRBJ1-4; a weak D match, TRBD1 (5 bases). The ends were cut back, 6 bases at V and 8 bases at J, with 13 bases in the middle. Germline assignment: CDR1 MDHEN and CDR2 SYDVKM. The CDR3 is made up of 13 amino acids. CDR3 coding DNA: TGTGCCAGCAGCCTCCCATACAGGGAAAAACTGTTTTTT. Translated: CASSLPYREKLFF. The complete variable domain, with remaining parts taken from reference TRBV28 and TRBJ1-4, reads DVKVTQSSRYLVKRTGEKVFLECVQDMDHENMFWYRQDPGLGLRLIYFSYDVKMKEKGDIPEGYSVSREKKERFSLILESASTNQTSMYLCASSLPYREKLFFGSGTQLSVL.

This clonotype was recorded at least ten times. CDR3 sequence (DNA): TGTGCCTGCGAGGGGGGCTCTGGAAACACCATATATTTT. Its protein is CACEGGSGNTIYF. The rearrangement uses TRBV30 and TRBJ1-3; weak D call: TRBD1 (6 bases). V lost 6 bases and J 0 bases, leaving 9 bases between the germline ends. The CDR3 has 13 residues. Germline assignment: CDR1 GTSNPN and CDR2 SVGIG (reference sequence).

As concerns this clonotype: An end of the junction does not agree with germline; a read error may underlie this. The V call is TRBV20-1, the J call TRBJ2-3, with unresolved D. The CDR3 length is 13 residues. Germline V lookup: CDR1 DFQATT, CDR2 SNEGSKA (reference sequence). This chain's CDR3 is CSASFGGTYTQYF. The CDR3 DNA follows: TGCAGTGCTAGTTTTGGCGGCACATATACGCAGTATTTT.

The chain is built from TRBV5-1 and TRBJ2-7; 13 positions agree with TRBD2. CDR1 SGHRS and CDR2 YFSETQ come from the germline V gene. The CDR3 runs to 15 residues. The V segment lost 4 bases and the J segment 5 bases; nucleotides outside the gene matches: 6. The CDR3 coding sequence is TGCGCCAGCAGCCAATGGACTAGCGGGAGAGACGAGCAGTACTTC. It translates to CASSQWTSGRDEQYF.

This clonotype occurred a few times. This chain links TRBV3-1 with TRBJ2-2; D not certain. This CDR3 spans 15 amino acids. The V and J ends lost 4 bases and 1 base respectively, with 10 bases between them. From germline, CDR1 is LGHDT and CDR2 YNNKEL (reference sequence). The DNA for the CDR3 is TGTGCCAGCAGCCCCCCTTGGGGGAACACCGGGGAGCTGTTTTTT. It is translated as CASSPPWGNTGELFF.

In its sample, this clonotype was seen many times. The chain joins TRBV20-1 to TRBJ2-7, with unresolved D. V lost 1 base and J lost 0, with 10 bases in between. CDR3 length: 14 amino acids. Germline CDR1 is DFQATT and CDR2 is SNEGSKA (reference sequence). The CDR3 region is CSARGLKSSYEQYF. The CDR3 DNA reads TGCAGTGCTAGAGGGCTCAAGAGCTCCTACGAGCAGTACTTC.

This clonotype showed up many times. The chain uses TRBV20-1 and TRBJ1-2; D is possibly TRBD1 (6 bases). In germline, CDR1 is DFQATT, CDR2 SNEGSKA (reference sequence). V shed 0 bases and J shed 6 bases, with 17 bases lying between them. The CDR3 runs to 15 residues. CDR3 DNA sequence: TGCAGTGCTAGAGATTGGTTGGCAGGGGAAGATGGCTACACCTTC. Amino acid sequence: CSARDWLAGEDGYTF.

The V and J genes are TRBV7-9 and TRBJ2-7; maybe TRBD1 (5 bases). Germline-derived CDR1 and CDR2 are SEHNR and FQNEAQ (reference sequence). Trimming removed 2 bases at V and 1 base at J, with 12 bases between. The CDR3 has 15 amino acids. For the CDR3, the DNA is TGTGCCAGCAGCTTATCCGGACATGTGTCCTACGAGCAGTACTTC. This codes for CASSLSGHVSYEQYF.

This clonotype has only a few counts. The chain uses TRBV20-1 and TRBJ1-3; weak D call: TRBD1 (5 bases). The CDR3 sequence is 14 residues long. V gave up 3 bases and J gave up 0 bases, with 9 bases separating them. Germline V gene data show CDR1 as DFQATT and CDR2 as SNEGSKA (reference sequence). CDR3: CSASWGGSGNTIYF. CDR3 DNA sequence: TGCAGTGCTAGCTGGGGGGGCTCTGGAAACACCATATATTTT.

This clonotype showed up many times. The chain carries TRBV7-9 and TRBJ1-2; weak D call: TRBD1 (5 bases). V was pared by 5 bases and J by 4 bases, with 8 bases between. CDR3 length: 12 amino acids. Germline-derived CDR1 and CDR2 are SEHNR and FQNEAQ (reference sequence). The DNA of the CDR3 is TGTGCCAGCAGCATGGACACCTATGGCTACACCTTC. Translated, it gives CASSMDTYGYTF.

This sequence joins TRBV18 and TRBJ2-7; 7 bases are shared with TRBD2. The CDR3 contains 14 residues. Germline assignment: CDR1 KGHSH and CDR2 LQKENI. Germline trimming cut 3 bases from V and 5 bases from J; bases unmatched to any gene: 7. The CDR3 DNA reads as TGTGCCAGCTCACCGTCGGGGGGAGCGAACGAGCAGTACTTC. This sequence encodes CASSPSGGANEQYF.

This clonotype was counted many times. The chain carries TRBV6-5 and TRBJ1-2; weak D call: TRBD1 (6 bases). Looked up from germline, CDR1 is MNHEY and CDR2 is SVGAGI. The V and J ends lost 2 bases and 9 bases respectively, with 13 bases between them. This CDR3 region has 13 residues. CDR3: CASSYQTGTSYTF. For the CDR3, the DNA is TGTGCCAGCAGTTACCAGACAGGAACCAGCTACACCTTC.

This clonotype was observed a few times. The chain uses TRBV6-5 and TRBJ2-5; maybe TRBD1 (6 bases). The germline CDR1 and CDR2 sequences are MNHEY and SVGAGI. Trimming stripped 2 bases from V and 5 bases from J, with 21 bases between. The CDR3 loop spans 17 amino acids. In nucleotides, the CDR3 is TGTGCCAGCAGTTACGTCGGATCAGGGGTCGGGTTGGAGACCCAGTACTTC. Its protein product is CASSYVGSGVGLETQYF.

As concerns this clonotype: A read error may explain this, as a much larger clone is one base away. V usage is TRBV2 and J usage is TRBJ1-6, with 9 bases aligning to TRBD1. Germline V lookup: CDR1 SNHLY, CDR2 FYNNEI. The CDR3 has 14 residues. CDR3 sequence reads: CASSAGTGKSPLRF. In nucleotides, the CDR3 is TGTGCCAGCAGCGCCGGGACAGGGAAATCACCCCTCCGCTTT. Drawing the rest from reference TRBV2 and TRBJ1-6, the complete variable domain is EPEVTQTPSHQVTQMGQEVILRCVPISNHLYFYWYRQILGQKVEFLVSFYNNEISEKSEIFDDQFSVERPDGSNFTLKIRSTKLEDSAMYFCASSAGTGKSPLRFGNGTRLTVT.

The rearrangement joins TRBV20-1 to TRBJ2-7; 7 bases line up with TRBD1. V trimming: 6 bases; J trimming: 2 bases; junction bases outside the gene matches: 4. This CDR3 region has 12 residues. Germline V gene data show CDR1 as DFQATT and CDR2 as SNEGSKA (reference sequence). The CDR3 reads CSAAQGAYEQYF. In nucleotides, the CDR3 is TGCAGTGCCGCTCAGGGGGCCTACGAGCAGTACTTC.

This clonotype was seen many times. This rearrangement joins TRBV3-1 to TRBJ1-1; D perhaps matches TRBD1 (5 bases). This CDR3 spans 14 amino acids. Germline V gives CDR1 LGHDT, CDR2 YNNKEL (reference sequence). Trimming removed 0 bases from V and 5 bases from J, with 10 bases in between. The CDR3 bases are TGTGCCAGCAGCCAAGAGGGGGTTTATACTGAAGCTTTCTTT. Translation: CASSQEGVYTEAFF.

This clonotype came up many times. The rearrangement uses TRBV7-9 and TRBJ1-5; D remains ambiguous. The CDR3 runs to 16 residues. Germline loops: CDR1 SEHNR, CDR2 FQNEAQ (reference sequence). With 4 bases removed from V and 2 bases from J, the gap between germline ends came to 15 bases. The CDR3 nucleotides read TGTGCCAGCAGCTCCTGGGTCCGTGGGGGCAATCAGCCCCAGCATTTT. Residues: CASSSWVRGGNQPQHF.

This clonotype was picked up a small number of times. One end of the junction varies from germline; a read error may be responsible. The rearrangement uses TRBV19 and TRBJ1-5; 8 nucleotides line up with TRBD1. The germline V gene has CDR1 LNHDA and CDR2 SQIVND (reference sequence). This CDR3 contains 14 residues. The CDR3 sequence is CASNIQGGNQPQHF. CDR3 DNA: TGTGCCAGTAATATACAGGGGGGCAATCAGCCCCAGCATTTT.

In its sample, this clonotype was seen a few times. The rearrangement links TRBV9 to TRBJ2-3, with D hard to call. Trimming took 3 bases from V and 6 from J, leaving 11 bases between them. CDR3 length equals 13 residues. Germline V gene sequence: CDR1 SGDLS, CDR2 YYNGEE. CDR3: CASSGPSGDTQYF. The CDR3 nucleotides read TGTGCCAGCAGCGGGCCGAGTGGGGATACGCAGTATTTT.

J is TRBJ1-5 and V is TRBV20-1; no clear D. The CDR3 has 13 amino acids. Between the trimmed V and J ends, which lost 4 bases and 2 bases, there was a span of 9 bases. Germline V gives CDR1 DFQATT, CDR2 SNEGSKA (reference sequence). CDR3 DNA: TGCAGTGCTATACGTCAGCGCAATCAGCCCCAGCATTTT. Its translation: CSAIRQRNQPQHF.